This TCR beta chain was retrieved from a study of identical twins. The CDR3 contains 16 residues. The V gene lost 4 bases and the J gene lost 0 bases, with 12 bases spanning the gap. Looked up from germline, CDR1 is SNHLY and CDR2 is FYNNEI. Template switching (which added a universal primer site) was used, and cDNA carried unique molecular identifiers. MiXCR, applied by TCRdb to the 5' RACE reads, yields one record per CDR3 protein. The data hold some 660,000 distinct CDR3 sequences, with about 9.4% observed a single time. The same sample was also used in a study of yellow fever vaccine responses in identical twins.

The TCR sequence derives from a woman younger than 35 in good health. The chain has TRBV2 and TRBJ2-2; D call uncertain. Specimen: PBMCs. Here the CDR3 reads CASSARPGSNTGELFF. In nucleotides, the CDR3 is TGTGCCAGCAGTGCCCGACCGGGTTCGAACACCGGGGAGCTGTTTTTT.